Shown below are 13 T cell receptor beta chains from a single sample sequenced in a study of beta chain features in type 1 diabetes. As every portion of the isolated RNA was reverse transcribed, the sequencing read expressed TCRB transcripts. Generated by immunoSEQ multiplex PCR, the TCRdb table keeps only in-frame clones and is missing some. The sample shows a few hundred thousand clones, 9.6% of them seen only once. Specimen: naive CD4+ T cells from blood. These receptors came from a woman aged 18-29 years in good health.

CDR3 amino acids: CASSYHEGTSGYTF. DNA for the CDR3: TGTGCCAGCAGCTATCACGAAGGGACATCTGGCTACACCTTC. The chain carries TRBV7-9 and TRBJ1-2, with D maybe TRBD1 (6 bases). Germline-derived CDR1 and CDR2 are SEHNR and FQNEAQ (reference sequence). Deletions cut 4 bases from V and 7 bases from J, with 16 bases between. The CDR3 extends over 14 amino acids.

This clone was seen many times. Additional DNA sequences in this sample encode the identical CDR3. The genes are TRBV9 and TRBJ2-1; a possible D gene is TRBD2 (5 bases). The CDR3 runs to 14 residues. In germline, CDR1 is SGDLS, CDR2 YYNGEE. V gave up 0 bases and J gave up 5 bases, with 9 bases separating them. CDR3 region: CASSVGRGNNEQFF. CDR3 bases: TGTGCCAGCAGCGTAGGTCGAGGGAACAATGAGCAGTTCTTC.

A few counts support this clone. This chain links TRBV5-1 with TRBJ2-7, with 10 bases identical to TRBD1. The CDR3 runs to 16 residues. CDR1 and CDR2 from the germline V gene are SGHRS and YFSETQ. The junction had 7 bases not matched to a gene; V was cut back by 0 bases and J by 4 bases. CDR3 bases: TGCGCCAGCAGCTTGGTGTTGACAGGGGGCGGGTACGAGCAGTACTTC. It yields the protein CASSLVLTGGGYEQYF.

The sample holds a few counts of this clone. V gene TRBV6-6 combines with J gene TRBJ2-3; TRBD2 aligns across 9 bases. Germline V gene lookup returns CDR1 MNHNY and CDR2 SVGAGI (reference sequence). The CDR3 consists of 14 residues. J gave up 4 bases and V 6 bases, and 5 bases lay outside the gene matches. The CDR3 spells CASRELAGPDTQYF. CDR3 DNA: TGTGCCAGCAGAGAACTAGCGGGCCCAGATACGCAGTATTTT.

The chain is built from TRBV9 and TRBJ1-2; D unclear. The V end lost 3 bases, the J end lost 6 bases, and 18 bases lay between the germline ends. Per the germline V gene, CDR1 is SGDLS and CDR2 is YYNGEE. The CDR3 spans 15 residues. In DNA form, the CDR3 reads TGTGCCAGCAGCGCCGACTTATGGATTAAGGATGGCTACACCTTC. This sequence encodes CASSADLWIKDGYTF.

This clone was detected only a few times. J is TRBJ1-1 and V is TRBV9, with unresolved D. The CDR3 is made up of 12 amino acids. The V gene lost 4 bases and the J gene lost 10 bases, with 14 bases spanning the gap. CDR1 is SGDLS, CDR2 YYNGEE, per germline. The DNA of the CDR3 is TGTGCCAGCAGCCCCCCTAGCCTTGGAGCTTTCTTT. Residues: CASSPPSLGAFF. Using reference TRBV9 and TRBJ1-1 for the parts outside the CDR3, the full variable domain is DSGVTQTPKHLITATGQRVTLRCSPRSGDLSVYWYQQSLDQGLQFLIQYYNGEERAKGNILERFSAQQFPDLHSELNLSSLELGDSALYFCASSPPSLGAFFGQGTRLTVV.

V gene TRBV27 combines with J gene TRBJ2-2; D gene uncertain. Germline-derived CDR1 and CDR2 are MNHEY and SMNVEV (reference sequence). The V gene lost 5 bases and the J gene lost 6 bases, with 16 bases spanning the gap. CDR3 length equals 15 residues. CDR3 region: CASSPAYRPAGELFF. The CDR3 region has the DNA TGTGCCAGCAGTCCCGCCTACAGACCGGCCGGGGAGCTGTTTTTT.

This chain connects TRBV6-1 to TRBJ1-6, with TRBD1 as a possible D gene (6 bases). The CDR3 consists of 15 residues. V was trimmed by 6 bases and J by 5 bases, leaving 14 bases between them. The germline V gene has CDR1 MNHNS and CDR2 SASEGT. CDR3 in amino acids: CASRATTGNNSPLHF. The CDR3 DNA follows: TGTGCCAGCAGAGCCACGACAGGAAATAATTCACCCCTCCACTTT.

Only a few counts were recorded for this clone. The V call is TRBV19, the J call TRBJ1-5; 8 bases match TRBD1. V lost 3 bases to trimming and J lost 8 bases; unmatched junction nucleotides: 3. The CDR3 is 13 amino acids. Per germline, CDR1 LNHDA and CDR2 SQIVND (reference sequence). The CDR3, as DNA: TGTGCCAGTAGTATCAGGGGGCGGGAGCCCCAGCATTTT. It yields the protein CASSIRGREPQHF.

V and J are TRBV6-5 and TRBJ2-1; 7 positions match TRBD1. CDR1 is MNHEY, CDR2 SVGAGI, per germline. The CDR3 spans 15 residues. J was trimmed by 5 bases and V by 6 bases; bases with no gene match: 10. The CDR3 loop is CASSRPGQRDNEQFF. The CDR3 DNA is TGTGCCAGCAGCCGACCGGGACAGAGAGACAATGAGCAGTTCTTC.

The chain carries TRBV2 and TRBJ2-2; possibly TRBD2 for D (5 bases). The CDR3 spans 15 residues. V dropped 4 bases and J dropped 3 bases, with 12 bases sitting between them. Germline assignment: CDR1 SNHLY and CDR2 FYNNEI. CDR3 residues: CASSADTRDTGELFF. DNA for the CDR3: TGTGCCAGCAGTGCAGACACGAGGGACACCGGGGAGCTGTTTTTT. Together with reference TRBV2 and TRBJ2-2, the CDR3 gives the full variable domain: EPEVTQTPSHQVTQMGQEVILRCVPISNHLYFYWYRQILGQKVEFLVSFYNNEISEKSEIFDDQFSVERPDGSNFTLKIRSTKLEDSAMYFCASSADTRDTGELFFGEGSRLTVL.

This clone was recorded a few times. V usage is TRBV11-2 and J usage is TRBJ2-1, with TRBD2 identical over 7 bases. After removal of 4 bases from V and 0 bases from J, the junction contained 9 bases not matched to a gene. The CDR3 extends over 17 amino acids. Germline V gives CDR1 SGHAT, CDR2 FQNNGV. CDR3 DNA: TGTGCCAGCAGCTCCCCTAGCGGATCCGACTCCTACAATGAGCAGTTCTTC. Translation: CASSSPSGSDSYNEQFF.

V and J are TRBV15 and TRBJ1-5; D is undetermined. Germline loops: CDR1 LNHNV, CDR2 YYDKDF (reference sequence). The CDR3 has 13 amino acids. Trimming left V 5 bases short and J 5 bases short, with 10 bases between. The CDR3 reads CATSLPRHQPQHF. The CDR3 nucleotides read TGTGCCACCAGCCTCCCCAGGCATCAGCCCCAGCATTTT.